The present entry profiles one T cell receptor (beta chain) with its context. What it binds is unknown. These data originate in a study of T cell responses to AZD1222 COVID-19 vaccine. Assay used: immunoSEQ multiplex PCR; TCRdb lists only in-frame clones, some missing. The table records some 130,000 clones, approximately 84% of them present only once. Study findings and constraints: Nearly half of the spike-specific TCRs reportedly recognize variant regions that carry no mutations. After two AZD1222 doses, spike-specific TCR breadth and depth rose versus day 0. Baseline seropositivity occurred in only a handful of AZD1222 recipients. The donors showed a predominance of white British ancestry and of females, with possible underestimation of clonal diversity.

The CDR3 runs to 15 residues. CDR1 and CDR2 (germline): MNHNS, SASEGT. The V and J ends lost 2 bases and 4 bases respectively, with 14 bases between them. The rearrangement joins TRBV6-1 to TRBJ1-1, with D maybe TRBD1 (6 bases). The receptor was derived from an adult in good health. The sequenced sample was peripheral blood, obtained on day 0 of AZD1222 vaccination. As DNA, the CDR3 is TGTGCCAGCAGTGAATATAGGGGGGGCAGCACTGAAGCTTTCTTT. Its protein product is CASSEYRGGSTEAFF.